This T cell receptor (beta chain) came from a study of OX40 agonist ivuxolimab in advanced cancers. The wider study: Patients were infused with ivuxolimab every 2 weeks at 0.01 to 10 mg/kg. Partial responses, seen in three patients, involved one hepatocellular carcinoma and two cutaneous melanomas.

No patient had autoimmune disease or received systemic immunosuppression. Study-wide results and caveats: More expanded clones were found, on average, in CD8+ than in CD4+ T cells.

The CDR3 spans 19 residues. The J segment lost 4 bases and the V segment lost 5 bases, leaving 11 bases of the junction unmatched. Germline lookup yields CDR1 MNHEY and CDR2 SMNVEV (reference sequence). Libraries were prepared by immunoSEQ multiplex PCR; TCRdb keeps only in-frame clonotypes and omits some of them. This sample has about 26,000 clones, with approximately 85% found just once. Of note for this clone: The antigen is undetermined.

This sequence joins TRBV27 and TRBJ2-1, with 16 bases lining up with TRBD2. The specimen was CD4+ or CD8+ T cells sorted from blood, collected in a trial of the OX40 agonist ivuxolimab. The origin of this receptor is an adult with an advanced solid tumor such as melanoma, head and neck, liver or kidney cancer. The CDR3 sequence is CASSHPGLAGGPIYNEQFF. The CDR3 DNA follows: TGTGCCAGCAGTCACCCGGGACTAGCGGGAGGGCCTATATACAATGAGCAGTTCTTC.